Each of the 3 T cell receptor beta chains below was sequenced from the same sample in a study of cytomegalovirus exposure and HLA in healthy donors (TCRdb year 2017). To prepare the library, the immunoSEQ multiplex PCR assay was applied. The multiplex PCR relied on a mix of 60 forward primers for TCR Vbeta segments and 13 reverse primers for TCR Jbeta segments. TCRdb took this table from immuneACCESS and kept in-frame rearrangements with V and J called. Such tables lack part of the clones; where checked against another copy, unresolved V genes explain under half of the gap, and the rest is unexplained. This sample holds 150,000 to 200,000 clones; around 80% were observed only once. The ten biggest clones cover approximately 6.7% of the sample. The specimen was PBMCs. The receptor source for this set is a man aged 25 to 45 in good health and CMV-seropositive.

The chain recombines TRBV5-4 with TRBJ2-7, with TRBD1 matching over 7 bases. J lost 2 bases, V lost 3 bases, and 8 bases had no gene match. This CDR3 spans 15 amino acids. Germline CDR1 SGHNT, CDR2 YYREEE (reference sequence). The CDR3 here is CASSSETGLTYEQYF. As DNA, the CDR3 is TGTGCCAGCAGCTCGGAGACAGGGCTGACCTACGAGCAGTACTTC.

The V and J genes are TRBV6-5 and TRBJ1-4, with TRBD1 identical over 8 bases. CDR1 MNHEY and CDR2 SVGAGI come from the germline V gene. The J segment lost 7 bases and the V segment lost 6 bases, leaving 7 bases of the junction unmatched. The CDR3 length is 14 residues. The CDR3 sequence is CASRAGTGGEKLFF. In nucleotides, the CDR3 is TGTGCCAGCAGAGCCGGGACAGGAGGTGAAAAACTGTTTTTT.

The V call is TRBV15, the J call TRBJ2-1; possibly TRBD2 for D (7 bases). The CDR3 runs 16 residues. Germline V lookup: CDR1 LNHNV, CDR2 YYDKDF (reference sequence). V was cut by 0 bases and J by 6 bases, with 15 bases left in between. For the CDR3, the DNA is TGTGCCACCAGCAGAGACCCCGAGGGGGGGCGCAATGAGCAGTTCTTC. Translating gives CATSRDPEGGRNEQFF.